The present TCR beta chain was sequenced within a study of blood T cell repertoires in COVID-19. This CDR3 has 16 residues. CDR1 is SEHNR, CDR2 FQNEAQ, per germline (reference sequence). Deletions cut 5 bases from V and 3 bases from J, with 20 bases between. Under the authors' procedure: Nucleated cell counts were estimated from reference gene primer amplification. The assay was immunoSEQ multiplex PCR, and TCRdb's table has in-frame clones only and misses some. The V and J calls and clone size were taken over from that table, and D and trimming were inferred from the DNA. The table has 200,000 to 250,000 clones, roughly 84% seen once.

This sequence joins TRBV7-9 and TRBJ2-7; D is ambiguous. This TCR derives from a woman aged 50 to 65 with acute or convalescent COVID-19. Sample: peripheral blood. The DNA for the CDR3 is TGTGCCAGCAGCCCCCGTTTGGAGCGCACCCTCTACGAGCAGTACTTC. Translation gives CASSPRLERTLYEQYF.